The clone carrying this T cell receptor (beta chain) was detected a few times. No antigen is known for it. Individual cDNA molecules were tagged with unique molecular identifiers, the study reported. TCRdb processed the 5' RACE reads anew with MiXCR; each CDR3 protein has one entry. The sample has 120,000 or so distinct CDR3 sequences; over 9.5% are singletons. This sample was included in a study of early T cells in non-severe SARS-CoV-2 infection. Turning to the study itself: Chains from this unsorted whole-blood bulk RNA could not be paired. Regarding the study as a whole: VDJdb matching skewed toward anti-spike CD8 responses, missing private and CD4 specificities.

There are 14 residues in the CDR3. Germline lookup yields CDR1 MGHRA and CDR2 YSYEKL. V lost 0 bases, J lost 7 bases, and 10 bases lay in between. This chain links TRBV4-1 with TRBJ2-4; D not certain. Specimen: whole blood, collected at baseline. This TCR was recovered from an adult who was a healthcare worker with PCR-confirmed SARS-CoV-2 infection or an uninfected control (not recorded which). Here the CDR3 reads CASSQDAAMNIQYF. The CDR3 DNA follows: TGCGCCAGCAGCCAAGATGCGGCTATGAACATTCAGTACTTC.